This entry describes one TCR beta chain. The target antigen is unknown. The data are from a study of beta chain features in type 1 diabetes. Study summary: All samples yielded 107,917,701 examined sorted cells. Overall study findings and caveats: Shorter templates might be favored by PCR, equally in patients and controls. VDJ junctions from type 1 diabetes patients carried fewer insertions and larger deletions. Resolution of whether HLA type affects TCRB rearrangement was not achieved here.

CDR3 size: 15 residues. The junction had 8 bases not matched to a gene; V was cut back by 0 bases and J by 13 bases. Germline CDR1 and CDR2: LNHNV and YYDKDF (reference sequence). The study reverse transcribed the entire isolated RNA, so it sequenced expressed TCRB transcripts. The data were produced by immunoSEQ multiplex PCR, yet TCRdb's version contains in-frame clones alone and is incomplete. The sample lists a few hundred thousand clones, around 15% occurring once. Sample: central memory CD4+ T cells from blood. This clonotype was sampled from a man aged 25 to 40 in good health. This rearrangement joins TRBV15 to TRBJ2-2; TRBD2 matches at 10 bases. CDR3 sequence reads: CATSRDGLAGVGLFF. The CDR3 DNA reads TGTGCCACCAGCAGAGATGGGCTAGCGGGAGTGGGGCTGTTTTTT.